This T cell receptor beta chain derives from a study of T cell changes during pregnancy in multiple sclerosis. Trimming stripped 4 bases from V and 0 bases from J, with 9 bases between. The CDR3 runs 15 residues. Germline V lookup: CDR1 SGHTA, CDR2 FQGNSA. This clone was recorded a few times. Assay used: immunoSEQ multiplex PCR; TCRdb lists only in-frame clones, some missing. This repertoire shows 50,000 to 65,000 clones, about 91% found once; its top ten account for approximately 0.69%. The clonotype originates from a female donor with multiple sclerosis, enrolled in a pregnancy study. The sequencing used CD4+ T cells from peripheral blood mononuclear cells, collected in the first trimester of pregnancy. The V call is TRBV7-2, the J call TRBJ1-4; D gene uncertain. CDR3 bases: TGTGCCAGCAGCTATCAACTGACAACTAATGAAAAACTGTTTTTT. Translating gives CASSYQLTTNEKLFF.